Detailed here is one T cell receptor (beta chain). This record belongs to a study of T cell changes during pregnancy in multiple sclerosis. The CDR3 runs to 12 residues. The V and J ends lost 5 bases and 7 bases, in that order; junction bases with no gene match: 4. Germline-derived CDR1 and CDR2 are SGHAT and FQNNGV. The protocol was immunoSEQ multiplex PCR, while the TCRdb copy is restricted to in-frame clones and leaves out a portion. The sample includes approximately 65,000 clones, 85% to 95% of them seen just once. This specimen was CD8+ T cells from peripheral blood mononuclear cells, taken in the third trimester of pregnancy. The genes are TRBV11-2 and TRBJ1-2; 7 bases align to TRBD1. This TCR derives from a female donor in good health, enrolled as a control in a pregnancy study. This CDR3 is CASSLGGGGYTF. In DNA, the CDR3 is TGTGCCAGCAGCCTAGGGGGCGGTGGCTACACCTTC. Supplemented by reference TRBV11-2 and TRBJ1-2, the full variable domain reads EAGVAQSPRYKIIEKRQSVAFWCNPISGHATLYWYQQILGQGPKLLIQFQNNGVVDDSQLPKDRFSAERLKGVDSTLKIQPAKLEDSAVYLCASSLGGGGYTFGSGTRLTVV.